This passage covers 22 T cell receptor beta chains from one sample sequenced in a study of human T cells and chemical hapten exposure. Each CDR3 protein is one row after TCRdb ran MiXCR on the RACE reads. The sample holds 80,000 to 100,000 distinct CDR3 sequences; around 10% are singletons and the top ten take approximately 3.8%. The time point is: pre-sensitization, week 0. Treatment noted: therapeutic diphenylcyclopropenone sensitization with weekly scalp DPC. The source material was whole blood, sampled in connection with sensitization to the hapten diphenylcyclopropenone (DPC). The receptors originated from a woman in her thirties or forties with alopecia areata. Some clones in this sample may be carry-over from other donors' samples.

As concerns this clonotype: Given a much more abundant clone one base away, this may be a read error. V is TRBV12-3 or TRBV12-4 and J is TRBJ1-6, with D unclear. This CDR3 is 15 amino acids long. The CDR3 here is CASSHTATYNSPPHF. In DNA, the CDR3 is TGTGCCAGCAGCCACACCGCCACCTATAATTCACCCCCCCACTTT.

In this sample, this clonotype turned up many times. This chain uses TRBV27 with TRBJ2-2; D tentatively fits TRBD1 or TRBD2 (5 bases each). Germline values: CDR1 MNHEY, CDR2 SMNVEV (reference sequence). This CDR3 is built from 16 residues. V was cut by 1 base and J by 0 bases, with 9 bases left in between. The CDR3 DNA reads as TGTGCCAGCAGTTTATGGGACGGCACGAACACCGGGGAGCTGTTTTTT. Protein sequence: CASSLWDGTNTGELFF.

Many counts were recorded for this clonotype. The chain links TRBV12-3 or TRBV12-4 to TRBJ2-7, with a tentative D call TRBD2 (6 bases). Trimming cost V 2 bases and J 4 bases, with 12 bases left between them. This CDR3 contains 14 residues. The CDR3 DNA reads TGTGCCAGCAGTTTACCGGGGGTTCCATACGAGCAGTACTTC. It translates to CASSLPGVPYEQYF.

This clonotype was counted ten times or more. V is TRBV18 and J is TRBJ2-7; the match to TRBD1 covers 8 bases. With 3 bases clipped from V and 5 bases from J, the junction kept 9 bases outside the gene matches. There are 15 residues in the CDR3. From germline, CDR1 is KGHSH and CDR2 LQKENI. This CDR3 reads CASSPQGARPNEQYF. The CDR3, as DNA: TGTGCCAGCTCACCGCAGGGGGCCCGCCCCAACGAGCAGTACTTC.

The gene calls are TRBV6-2 or TRBV6-3 and TRBJ2-5; D not resolved. In germline, CDR1 is MNHEY, CDR2 SVGEGT. Trimming stripped 5 bases from V and 5 bases from J, with 15 bases between. The CDR3 loop spans 14 amino acids. CDR3 sequence (DNA): TGTGCCAGCAGTCGGCCGGGCCCCGTGGAGACCCAGTACTTC. This sequence encodes CASSRPGPVETQYF.

This clonotype was seen a handful of times. The chain recombines TRBV5-1 with TRBJ2-7; 8 nucleotides agree with TRBD1. The J segment lost 0 bases and the V segment lost 4 bases, leaving 12 bases of the junction unmatched. The germline V gene has CDR1 SGHRS and CDR2 YFSETQ. The CDR3 covers 17 residues. CDR3: CASSKSLQGVSSYEQYF. CDR3 in DNA: TGCGCCAGCAGCAAAAGCCTACAGGGGGTAAGCTCCTACGAGCAGTACTTC.

In this sample, this clonotype turned up a few times. The chain carries TRBV20-1 and TRBJ2-7, with D possibly matching TRBD2 (6 bases). The CDR3 has 15 residues. V was pared by 2 bases and J by 7 bases, with 21 bases between. Per germline, CDR1 DFQATT and CDR2 SNEGSKA (reference sequence). The CDR3 region has the DNA TGCAGTGCTAGACCCTTCGGGGGATTAGGGCAAGAGCAGTACTTC. Encoded protein: CSARPFGGLGQEQYF.

V usage is TRBV5-4 and J usage is TRBJ2-3; D ambiguous. V lost 4 bases to trimming and J lost 1 base, with 10 bases between them. The germline V gene encodes CDR1 SGHNT and CDR2 YYREEE (reference sequence). The CDR3 totals 14 residues. CDR3 region: CASSLPPGTDTQYF. The CDR3, as DNA: TGTGCCAGCAGCCTGCCACCGGGCACAGATACGCAGTATTTT.

The V call is TRBV7-2, the J call TRBJ2-7; TRBD1 is a possible D gene (5 bases). V was shortened by 2 bases and J by 3 bases, with 14 bases between the two germline ends. CDR1 SGHTA and CDR2 FQGNSA come from the germline V gene. There are 15 residues in the CDR3. The CDR3 sequence: CASSLWGRPDYEQYF. In DNA, the CDR3 is TGTGCCAGCAGCTTATGGGGCAGGCCGGACTACGAGCAGTACTTC. The entire variable domain, with the rest obtained from reference TRBV7-2 and TRBJ2-7, is as follows: GAGVSQSPSNKVTEKGKDVELRCDPISGHTALYWYRQSLGQGLEFLIYFQGNSAPDKSGLPSDRFSAERTGGSVSTLTIQRTQQEDSAVYLCASSLWGRPDYEQYFGPGTRLTVT.

At least ten counts were recorded for this clonotype. The CDR3 DNA reads as TGTGCCAGCAGGATTAGCGGGGGGAACACCGGGGAGCTGTTTTTT. As protein: CASRISGGNTGELFF. The J gene is TRBJ2-2, the V gene TRBV7-2; TRBD2 agrees at 9 bases. V gave up 6 bases and J gave up 1 base; unmatched junction bases: 3. The CDR3 consists of 15 residues. Looked up from germline, CDR1 is SGHTA and CDR2 is FQGNSA. The full variable domain, with the rest looked up from reference TRBV7-2 and TRBJ2-2, is GAGVSQSPSNKVTEKGKDVELRCDPISGHTALYWYRQSLGQGLEFLIYFQGNSAPDKSGLPSDRFSAERTGGSVSTLTIQRTQQEDSAVYLCASRISGGNTGELFFGEGSRLTVL.

Many counts were recorded for this clonotype. The V call is TRBV7-2, the J call TRBJ2-1; perhaps TRBD1 as D (6 bases). Germline V gene lookup returns CDR1 SGHTA and CDR2 FQGNSA. The CDR3 spans 15 residues. V was shortened by 5 bases and J by 0 bases, with 11 bases between the two germline ends. CDR3 residues: CASSRDISSYNEQFF. CDR3 in DNA: TGTGCCAGCAGCCGGGACATAAGCTCCTACAATGAGCAGTTCTTC. Supplemented by reference TRBV7-2 and TRBJ2-1, the full variable domain reads GAGVSQSPSNKVTEKGKDVELRCDPISGHTALYWYRQSLGQGLEFLIYFQGNSAPDKSGLPSDRFSAERTGGSVSTLTIQRTQQEDSAVYLCASSRDISSYNEQFFGPGTRLTVL.

This clonotype has ten or more counts. The genes are TRBV28 and TRBJ2-6; 9 bases fit TRBD1. This CDR3 comprises 17 residues. The V and J ends lost 6 bases and 0 bases, in that order; junction bases with no gene match: 6. Per germline, CDR1 MDHEN and CDR2 SYDVKM. Here the CDR3 reads CASRGGQGFSGANVLTF. The CDR3 nucleotides are TGTGCCAGCAGGGGGGGACAGGGTTTCTCTGGGGCCAACGTCCTGACTTTC.

This clonotype has ten or more counts. The chain combines TRBV4-2 with TRBJ2-5; 7 bases map to TRBD2. V shed 1 base, J shed 6 bases, and the junction held 11 bases outside the gene matches. This CDR3 comprises 16 residues. Germline-derived CDR1 and CDR2 are LGHNA and YNFKEQ. CDR3 region: CASSQVGSGAAKTQYF. For the CDR3, the DNA is TGTGCCAGCAGCCAAGTGGGCAGCGGGGCGGCGAAGACCCAGTACTTC.

This chain joins TRBV4-3 and TRBJ2-3; 8 positions agree with TRBD2. This CDR3 is 16 amino acids long. Germline CDR1 and CDR2: LGHNA and YSLEER. With 3 bases clipped from V and 1 base from J, the junction kept 6 bases outside the gene matches. The chain's CDR3 is CASSQETSECTDTQYF. The DNA for the CDR3 is TGCGCCAGCAGCCAGGAGACTAGCGAGTGCACAGATACGCAGTATTTT.

This clonotype was counted at least ten times. For the CDR3, the DNA is TGTGCCAGCAGTTACGGGCAGGGCCGCCTAGGATCCACCAACGTAAACCCCGAAGCTTTCTTT. As protein: CASSYGQGRLGSTNVNPEAFF. V gene TRBV6-5 combines with J gene TRBJ1-1; possibly TRBD1 for D (5 bases). This CDR3 is built from 21 residues. The V and J ends lost 2 bases and 8 bases respectively, with 36 bases between them. CDR1 and CDR2 (germline): MNHEY, SVGAGI.

This clonotype was counted between two and nine times. The chain combines TRBV4-3 with TRBJ2-3; 10 bases agree with TRBD2. Germline V lookup: CDR1 LGHNA, CDR2 YSLEER. J lost 4 bases, V lost 1 base, and 8 bases had no gene match. The CDR3 covers 17 residues. The CDR3 here is CASSQGPSGGVADTQYF. The CDR3 DNA reads TGCGCCAGCAGCCAAGGGCCGAGCGGGGGGGTCGCAGATACGCAGTATTTT.

Many counts were recorded for this clonotype. This rearrangement joins TRBV5-1 to TRBJ2-2, with 14 bases that match TRBD2. Trimming took 4 bases from V and 6 from J; bases not matched to a gene: 8. There are 17 residues in the CDR3. CDR1 is SGHRS and CDR2 is YFSETQ in the germline V gene. The CDR3 nucleotides read TGCGCCAGCAGCCCGGGACTAGCGGGGGCCCGGGCCGGGGAGCTGTTTTTT. Its protein is CASSPGLAGARAGELFF.

This clonotype has at least ten counts. This rearrangement joins TRBV29-1 to TRBJ2-1; unclear D gene. CDR1 is SQVTM, CDR2 ANQGSEA, per germline. This CDR3 spans 12 amino acids. V was shortened by 1 base and J by 3 bases, with 4 bases between the two germline ends. The CDR3 region is CSVEAFYNEQFF. The CDR3 DNA reads TGCAGCGTTGAAGCCTTCTACAATGAGCAGTTCTTC.

This clonotype appeared many times. The V and J genes are TRBV29-1 and TRBJ2-1, with 9 bases fitting TRBD1. V lost 6 bases, J lost 4 bases, and 1 base stayed unmatched. The CDR3 is made up of 12 amino acids. Germline loops: CDR1 SQVTM, CDR2 ANQGSEA. CDR3 in amino acids: CSVDRGYNEQFF. CDR3 bases: TGCAGCGTCGACAGGGGGTACAATGAGCAGTTCTTC.

This chain joins TRBV20-1 and TRBJ2-4; D might be TRBD1 (7 bases). The V gene's germline CDR1 is DFQATT and CDR2 SNEGSKA (reference sequence). Trimming took off 3 bases at V and 7 bases at J, with 13 bases between the two ends. This CDR3 has 13 residues. CDR3 loop: CSARSAGGNIQYF. CDR3 sequence (DNA): TGCAGTGCTAGGTCGGCAGGGGGGAACATTCAGTACTTC.

This clonotype was counted between two and nine times. One end of the junction varies from germline; a read error may be responsible. The chain carries TRBV4-3 and TRBJ1-6; 8 nucleotides match TRBD1. CDR3 length equals 17 residues. From germline, CDR1 is LGHNA and CDR2 YSLEER. The CDR3 DNA follows: TGCGCCAGCAGCCCCAAAACAGGGGGGTCCTTTAATTCACCCCTCCACTTT. Residues: CASSPKTGGSFNSPLHF.

This clonotype was seen ten or more times. The genes are TRBV6-2 or TRBV6-3 and TRBJ2-5; TRBD2 matches 11 bases. Germline CDR1 MNHEY, CDR2 SVGEGT. V lost 6 bases and J lost 4; bases outside the gene matches: 1. The length of the CDR3 is 13 residues. DNA of the CDR3: TGTGCCAGCAGACTAGCGGGGGTAGAGACCCAGTACTTC. Encoded protein: CASRLAGVETQYF.